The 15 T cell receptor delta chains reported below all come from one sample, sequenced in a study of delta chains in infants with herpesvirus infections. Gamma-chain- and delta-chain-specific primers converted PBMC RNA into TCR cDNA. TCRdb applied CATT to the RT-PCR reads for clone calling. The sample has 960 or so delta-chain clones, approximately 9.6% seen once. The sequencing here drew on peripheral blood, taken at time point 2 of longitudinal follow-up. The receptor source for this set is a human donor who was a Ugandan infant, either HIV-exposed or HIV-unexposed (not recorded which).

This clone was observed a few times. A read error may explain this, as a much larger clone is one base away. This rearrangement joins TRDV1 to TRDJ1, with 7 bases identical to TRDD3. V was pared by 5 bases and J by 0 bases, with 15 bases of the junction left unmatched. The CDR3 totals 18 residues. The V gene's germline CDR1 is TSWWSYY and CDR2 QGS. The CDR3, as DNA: TGTGCTCTTGGGCTACGGGGTCAGGATACGAGGTACACCGATAAACTCATCTTT. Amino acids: CALGLRGQDTRYTDKLIF.

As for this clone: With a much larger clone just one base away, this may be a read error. CDR3 DNA: TGTGCTCTTGGGTCCCCCACGCGGGTCCCTAGTGTGGTATTCCTCACCGATAAACTCATCTTT. Translated, it gives CALGSPTRVPSVVFLTDKLIF. The rearrangement uses TRDV1 and TRDJ1; tentative D call: TRDD2 (5 bases). Trimming removed 5 bases from V and 1 base from J, with 32 bases in between. This CDR3 region has 21 residues. Germline values: CDR1 TSWWSYY, CDR2 QGS.

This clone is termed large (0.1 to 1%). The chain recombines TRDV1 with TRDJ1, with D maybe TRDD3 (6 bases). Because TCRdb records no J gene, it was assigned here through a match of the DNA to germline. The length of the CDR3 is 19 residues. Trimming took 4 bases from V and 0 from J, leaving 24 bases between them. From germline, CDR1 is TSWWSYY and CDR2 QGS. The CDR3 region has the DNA TGTGCTCTTGGGGTAAGGGCGCAAGGCTGGGGAGGGTACACCGATAAACTCATCTTT. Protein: CALGVRAQGWGGYTDKLIF.

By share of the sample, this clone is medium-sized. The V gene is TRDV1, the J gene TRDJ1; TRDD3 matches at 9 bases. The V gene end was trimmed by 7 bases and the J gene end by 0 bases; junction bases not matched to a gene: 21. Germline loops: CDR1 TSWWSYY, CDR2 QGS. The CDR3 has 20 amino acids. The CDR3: CALAQEEVNWGTLYTDKLIF. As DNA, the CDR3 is TGTGCTCTTGCCCAGGAAGAGGTAAACTGGGGGACCCTGTACACCGATAAACTCATCTTT.

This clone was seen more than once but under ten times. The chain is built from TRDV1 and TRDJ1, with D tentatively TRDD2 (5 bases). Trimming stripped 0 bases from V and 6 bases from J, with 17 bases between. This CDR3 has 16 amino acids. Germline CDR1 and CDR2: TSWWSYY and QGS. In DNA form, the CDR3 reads TGTGCTCTTGGGGAACTCCCCCACTTCCGGGACTATAAACTCATCTTT. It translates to CALGELPHFRDYKLIF.

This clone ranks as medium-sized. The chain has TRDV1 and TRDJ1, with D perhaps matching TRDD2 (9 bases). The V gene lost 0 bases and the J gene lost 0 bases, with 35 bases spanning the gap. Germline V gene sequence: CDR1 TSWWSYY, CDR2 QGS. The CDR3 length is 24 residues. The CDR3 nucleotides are TGTGCTCTTGGGGAACTCCCGTTCCCTTCCTTCCTACGATTACTGGGGGCCTACACCGATAAACTCATCTTT. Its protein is CALGELPFPSFLRLLGAYTDKLIF.

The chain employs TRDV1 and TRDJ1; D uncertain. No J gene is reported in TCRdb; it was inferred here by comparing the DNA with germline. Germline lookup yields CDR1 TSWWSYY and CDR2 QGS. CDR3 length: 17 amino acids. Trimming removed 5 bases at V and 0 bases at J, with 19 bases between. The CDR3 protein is CALGRFIRDIYTDKLIF. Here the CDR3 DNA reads TGTGCTCTTGGGAGGTTTATAAGGGACATATACACCGATAAACTCATCTTT.

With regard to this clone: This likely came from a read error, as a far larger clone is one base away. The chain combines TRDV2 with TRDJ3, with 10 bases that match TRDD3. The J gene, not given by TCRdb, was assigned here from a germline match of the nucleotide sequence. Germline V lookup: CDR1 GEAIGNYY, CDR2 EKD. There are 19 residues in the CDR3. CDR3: CACDNTGGWSSWDTRQMFF. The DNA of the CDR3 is TGTGCCTGTGACAACACTGGGGGATGGAGCTCCTGGGACACCAGACAGATGTTTTTC.

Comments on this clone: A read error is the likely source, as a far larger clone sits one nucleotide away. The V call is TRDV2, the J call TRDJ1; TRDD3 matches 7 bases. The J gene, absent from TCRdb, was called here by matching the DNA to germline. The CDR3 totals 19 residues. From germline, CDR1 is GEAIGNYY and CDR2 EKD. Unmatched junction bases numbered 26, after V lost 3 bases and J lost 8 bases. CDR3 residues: CACDLISHLRTGDGVKLIF. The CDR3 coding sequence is TGTGCCTGTGACCTAATCTCCCACCTTCGTACTGGGGACGGTGTAAAACTCATCTTT.

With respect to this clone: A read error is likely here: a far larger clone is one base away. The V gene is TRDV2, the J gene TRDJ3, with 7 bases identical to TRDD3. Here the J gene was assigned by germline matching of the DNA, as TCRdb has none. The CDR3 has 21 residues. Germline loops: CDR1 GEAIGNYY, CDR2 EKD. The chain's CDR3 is CARDTAEVRGISSWDTRQMFF. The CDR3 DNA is TGTGCCCGTGACACCGCGGAAGTCCGGGGGATTAGCTCCTGGGACACCCGACAGATGTTTTTC.

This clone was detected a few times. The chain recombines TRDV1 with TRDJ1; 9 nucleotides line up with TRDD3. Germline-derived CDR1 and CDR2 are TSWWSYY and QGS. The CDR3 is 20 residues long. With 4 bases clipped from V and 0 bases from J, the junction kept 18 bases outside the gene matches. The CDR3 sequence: CALGGGPSCWWGIYTDKLIF. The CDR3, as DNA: TGTGCTCTTGGGGGCGGGCCTTCCTGCTGGTGGGGGATATACACCGATAAACTCATCTTT.

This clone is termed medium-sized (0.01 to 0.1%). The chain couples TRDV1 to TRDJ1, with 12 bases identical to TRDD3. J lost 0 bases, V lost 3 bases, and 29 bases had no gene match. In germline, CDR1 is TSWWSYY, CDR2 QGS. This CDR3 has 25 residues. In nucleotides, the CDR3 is TGTGCTCTTGGGGAGTATTCCTACTACCTACCCTCCTCTGGGGGATACGAGGGGTACACCGATAAACTCATCTTT. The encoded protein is CALGEYSYYLPSSGGYEGYTDKLIF.

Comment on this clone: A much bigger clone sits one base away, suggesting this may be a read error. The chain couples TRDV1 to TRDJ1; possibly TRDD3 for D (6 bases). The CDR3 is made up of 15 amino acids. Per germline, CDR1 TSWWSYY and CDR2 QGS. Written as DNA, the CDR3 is TGTGCTCTTGGGGAACTGGTTGGGCTGGGGATGAAACGCATCTTT. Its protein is CALGELVGLGMKRIF.

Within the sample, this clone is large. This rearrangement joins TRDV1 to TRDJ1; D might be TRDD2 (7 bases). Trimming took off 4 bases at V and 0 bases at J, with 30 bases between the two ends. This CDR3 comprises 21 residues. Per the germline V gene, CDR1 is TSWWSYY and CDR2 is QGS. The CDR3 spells CALGASRFLRWDWGYTDKLIF. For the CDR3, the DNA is TGTGCTCTTGGGGCCTCTAGATTCCTACGGTGGGATTGGGGATACACCGATAAACTCATCTTT.

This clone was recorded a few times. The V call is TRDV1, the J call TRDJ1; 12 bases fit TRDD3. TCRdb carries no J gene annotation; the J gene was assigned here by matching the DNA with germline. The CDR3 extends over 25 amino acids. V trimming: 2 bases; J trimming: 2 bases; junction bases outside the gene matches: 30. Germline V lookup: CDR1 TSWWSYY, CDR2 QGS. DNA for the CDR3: TGTGCTCTTGGGGAAAAGAAGTCCTTCCTACGAGACTGGGGGATACTGAAACCCATTACCGATAAACTCATCTTT. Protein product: CALGEKKSFLRDWGILKPITDKLIF.